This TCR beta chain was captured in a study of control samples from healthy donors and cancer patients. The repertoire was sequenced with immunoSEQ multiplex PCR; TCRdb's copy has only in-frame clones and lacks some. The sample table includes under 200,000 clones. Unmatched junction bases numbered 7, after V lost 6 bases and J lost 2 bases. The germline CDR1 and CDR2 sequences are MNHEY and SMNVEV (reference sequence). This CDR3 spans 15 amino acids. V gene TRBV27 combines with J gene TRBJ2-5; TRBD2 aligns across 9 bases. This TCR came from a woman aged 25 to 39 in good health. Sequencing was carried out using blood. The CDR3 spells CASSVASGAQETQYF. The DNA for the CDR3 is TGTGCCAGCAGCGTTGCTAGCGGGGCACAAGAGACCCAGTACTTC.